Listed here are 27 T cell receptor beta chains from one sample, sequenced in a study of response to subunit inactivated influenza vaccine (dated by TCRdb to 2016 to 2019). Library preparation was by RT-PCR. TCRdb names Illumina HiSeq 2500 as the instrument used. TCRdb passed the public sequencing reads through fastp at Q25 and MiXCR, retaining productive beta sequences. Merged by CDR3 protein, the rows form single entries marked with the most common genes and DNA. The sample has some 300,000 distinct CDR3 sequences on record, 20% to 25% of them singletons. 10% of the sample lies in the top ten. The sample consisted of PBMCs from blood, taken 21 months after vaccination. All receptors derive from a man in his fifties or sixties who received an inactivated influenza vaccine. Donor details come from another sample of the same person, matched by shared clones.

The gene calls are TRBV6-2 or TRBV6-3 and TRBJ1-1; TRBD1 agrees at 9 bases. J gave up 0 bases and V 4 bases, and 6 bases lay outside the gene matches. The CDR3 runs 16 residues. Germline CDR1 reads MNHEY; CDR2 reads SVGEGT. CDR3 DNA: TGTGCCAGCAGTTGGAGGACAGGGGAGGTGAACACTGAAGCTTTCTTT. Encoded protein: CASSWRTGEVNTEAFF.

The rearrangement links TRBV21-1 to TRBJ2-7; TRBD2 is the table's D call and was not checked against the DNA. TRBV21-1 is tagged as a pseudogene. The CDR3 is made up of 14 amino acids. The CDR3 sequence: CASSKEGSDYEQYF. CDR3 DNA: TGTGCCAGCAGCAAAGAAGGTAGCGATTACGAGCAGTACTTC.

The rearrangement uses TRBV10-3 and TRBJ1-1; D might be TRBD1 (6 bases). The germline gives CDR1 ENHRY, CDR2 SYGVKD. This CDR3 comprises 15 residues. V lost 4 bases and J lost 0, with 12 bases in between. The CDR3 coding sequence is TGTGCCATCAGTGGGAAGGACAGTATGAACACTGAAGCTTTCTTT. This encodes CAISGKDSMNTEAFF.

At least ten counts were recorded for this clonotype. This rearrangement joins TRBV12-3 or TRBV12-4 to TRBJ1-6, with D perhaps matching TRBD1 (5 bases). The CDR3 runs to 14 residues. V was shortened by 1 base and J by 7 bases, with 8 bases between the two germline ends. The CDR3 loop is CASSLGGRNSPLHF. The CDR3 DNA follows: TGTGCCAGCAGTTTAGGGGGACGAAATTCACCCCTCCACTTT.

This clonotype was detected many times. J is TRBJ1-2 and V is TRBV11-2, with D tentatively TRBD1 (5 bases). The CDR3 is 14 residues long. Germline V gene data show CDR1 as SGHAT and CDR2 as FQNNGV. V was cut by 1 base and J by 4 bases, with 10 bases left in between. CDR3 protein: CASSLGGAIYGYTF. The CDR3 nucleotides are TGTGCCAGCAGCTTAGGTGGGGCCATCTATGGCTACACCTTC.

This clonotype was counted many times. The chain joins TRBV3-1 to TRBJ2-2; D is unclear. Trimming pared 4 bases from V and 9 bases from J, leaving 9 bases between. CDR1 LGHDT and CDR2 YNNKEL come from the germline V gene (reference sequence). The CDR3 has 12 amino acids. CDR3: CASSPLGRELFF. The CDR3 DNA reads TGTGCCAGCAGCCCCCTCGGTCGGGAGCTGTTTTTT. The full variable domain, with the rest looked up from reference TRBV3-1 and TRBJ2-2, is DTAVSQTPKYLVTQMGNDKSIKCEQNLGHDTMYWYKQDSKKFLKIMFSYNNKELIINETVPNRFSPKSPDKAHLNLHINSLELGDSAVYFCASSPLGRELFFGEGSRLTVL.

This clonotype was recorded a few times. The rearrangement uses TRBV23-1 and TRBJ1-4; no reliable D call. TRBV23-1 is an ORF, and what it does is uncertain. Trimming removed 3 bases from V and 0 bases from J, with 17 bases in between. The CDR3 has 18 amino acids. This CDR3 is CASSHNQTSGSTNEKLFF. For the CDR3, the DNA is TGCGCCAGCAGTCACAATCAAACTTCAGGTTCAACTAATGAAAAACTGTTTTTT.

The chain is built from TRBV5-1 and TRBJ2-3; D is ambiguous. The length of the CDR3 is 15 residues. Between the trimmed V and J ends, which lost 1 base and 4 bases, there was a span of 13 bases. Germline lookup yields CDR1 SGHRS and CDR2 YFSETQ. The CDR3 region is CASSLSGRFADTQYF. CDR3 DNA sequence: TGCGCCAGCAGCTTGTCAGGAAGGTTCGCAGATACGCAGTATTTT. The complete variable domain, with remaining parts taken from reference TRBV5-1 and TRBJ2-3, reads KAGVTQTPRYLIKTRGQQVTLSCSPISGHRSVSWYQQTPGQGLQFLFEYFSETQRNKGNFPGRFSGRQFSNSRSEMNVSTLELGDSALYLCASSLSGRFADTQYFGPGTRLTVL.

This clonotype was counted only a few times. The V and J genes are TRBV7-2 and TRBJ1-2; 8 nucleotides agree with TRBD1. J was trimmed by 8 bases and V by 5 bases; bases with no gene match: 13. CDR1 and CDR2 (germline): SGHTA, FQGNSA. This CDR3 region has 15 residues. Here the CDR3 DNA reads TGTGCCAGCAGCCCACAGGGACAGGACTATGGCGGCTACACCTTC. It specifies CASSPQGQDYGGYTF.

Worth noting for this clonotype: The junction differs from germline at one of its ends, possibly a read error. The chain has TRBV7-2 and TRBJ1-2; 9 positions agree with TRBD1. CDR3 length: 14 amino acids. Germline CDR1 SGHTA, CDR2 FQGNSA. CDR3 in amino acids: CASRDTGGDYGYTF. Written as DNA, the CDR3 is TGTGCGAGCAGGGACACAGGGGGCGACTATGGCTACACCTTC.

This clonotype appeared a few times. Here the CDR3 reads CASSYGDRVNYGYTF. Written as DNA, the CDR3 is TGCGCCAGCAGCTACGGGGACAGAGTAAACTATGGCTACACCTTC. The chain employs TRBV5-1 and TRBJ1-2; TRBD1 matches 7 bases. There are 15 residues in the CDR3. Germline V gene lookup returns CDR1 SGHRS and CDR2 YFSETQ. The ends lost 3 bases at V and 2 bases at J; junction bases unmatched: 7.

In this sample, this clonotype turned up a few times. J is TRBJ2-5 and V is TRBV28; tentative D call: TRBD2 (6 bases). The CDR3 runs to 15 residues. Germline V gene sequence: CDR1 MDHEN, CDR2 SYDVKM. The V end lost 6 bases, the J end lost 1 base, and 15 bases lay between the germline ends. CDR3 region: CASSGRGRGQETQYF. CDR3 in DNA: TGTGCCAGCAGCGGGAGAGGACGGGGCCAAGAGACCCAGTACTTC.

The chain couples TRBV28 to TRBJ1-2; 8 bases line up with TRBD1. Germline V gene data show CDR1 as MDHEN and CDR2 as SYDVKM. V dropped 7 bases and J dropped 8; count of bases not matched to a gene: 15. This CDR3 region has 15 residues. The CDR3 bases are TGTGCCAGCACAGGGCAGGGGGCTCGGCAGGGCGGCTACACCTTC. It is translated as CASTGQGARQGGYTF.

The rearrangement links TRBV29-1 to TRBJ1-2; TRBD1 aligns across 7 bases. This CDR3 spans 15 amino acids. Losses at the gene ends were 4 bases for V and 6 bases for J; bases not matched to a gene: 14. The germline gives CDR1 SQVTM, CDR2 ANQGSEA. CDR3 sequence (DNA): TGCAGCGTTGTGGGAGCAGGGGGAGAGAGGGATGGCTACACCTTC. Its translation: CSVVGAGGERDGYTF.

This clonotype has just a few counts. This rearrangement joins TRBV27 to TRBJ1-2, with no clear D. The CDR3 is made up of 14 amino acids. Between the trimmed V and J ends, which lost 2 bases and 8 bases, there was a span of 15 bases. From germline, CDR1 is MNHEY and CDR2 SMNVEV (reference sequence). The CDR3 spells CASSLAGPITGYTF. CDR3 coding DNA: TGTGCCAGCAGTTTAGCCGGTCCCATCACGGGCTACACCTTC.

DNA for the CDR3: TGTGCCATGGGGGGGTTGACCTACGAGCAGTACTTC. Residues: CAMGGLTYEQYF. The V call is TRBV10-3, the J call TRBJ2-7; 7 bases agree with TRBD2. Trimming removed 9 bases from V and 2 bases from J; junction bases left unmatched: 4. The CDR3 covers 12 residues. The germline V gene has CDR1 ENHRY and CDR2 SYGVKD.

The chain employs TRBV12-3 or TRBV12-4 and TRBJ1-1; 8 nucleotides line up with TRBD1. The CDR3 is made up of 12 amino acids. The trim removed 6 bases at V and 8 bases at J, leaving 5 bases unmatched. CDR3 bases: TGTGCCAGCAGCCAGAACAGGGGGGAAGCTTTCTTT. Translating gives CASSQNRGEAFF.

A few counts support this clonotype. The genes are TRBV6-5 and TRBJ1-2, with D perhaps TRBD1 (5 bases). This CDR3 comprises 15 residues. CDR1 MNHEY and CDR2 SVGAGI come from the germline V gene. V lost 3 bases and J lost 6, with 17 bases in between. The CDR3: CASSYGDDVGDGYTF. Written as DNA, the CDR3 is TGTGCCAGCAGTTATGGGGACGATGTGGGGGATGGCTACACCTTC.

In this sample, this clonotype turned up a few times. The rearrangement uses TRBV12-3 or TRBV12-4 and TRBJ1-4, with TRBD1 matching 9 bases. V gave up 9 bases and J gave up 8 bases; unmatched junction bases: 10. CDR3 length: 14 amino acids. The CDR3 is CASGEQGAREKLFF. CDR3 DNA: TGTGCCAGTGGGGAACAGGGGGCAAGAGAAAAACTGTTTTTT.

This rearrangement joins TRBV7-9 to TRBJ1-1; D is undetermined. Germline assignment: CDR1 SEHNR and CDR2 FQNEAQ (reference sequence). The V end lost 5 bases, the J end lost 1 base, and 14 bases lay between the germline ends. CDR3 size: 15 residues. CDR3 nucleotides: TGTGCCAGCAGCCCGACGCCTGTGCAGAACACTGAAGCTTTCTTT. It yields the protein CASSPTPVQNTEAFF.

Many counts were recorded for this clonotype. This chain links TRBV12-3 or TRBV12-4 with TRBJ1-1; no firm D call. CDR3 length equals 11 residues. V was cut by 3 bases and J by 11 bases, with 10 bases left in between. The CDR3: CASSFGRPAFF. CDR3 nucleotide sequence: TGTGCCAGCAGTTTTGGCCGTCCTGCTTTCTTT.

This clonotype has only a few counts. The gene calls are TRBV7-9 and TRBJ1-6, with 8 positions matching TRBD1. Trimming removed 4 bases from V and 10 bases from J; junction bases left unmatched: 6. CDR3 length equals 14 residues. CDR1 SEHNR and CDR2 FQNEAQ come from the germline V gene (reference sequence). CDR3 DNA sequence: TGTGCCAGCAGCTCCGGACAGGGTGGGTCACCCCTCCACTTT. Protein product: CASSSGQGGSPLHF.

The rearrangement uses TRBV30 and TRBJ1-1; no clear D. The CDR3 covers 14 residues. V was pared by 0 bases and J by 2 bases, with 10 bases between. From germline, CDR1 is GTSNPN and CDR2 SVGIG (reference sequence). The DNA of the CDR3 is TGTGCCTGGAGTGTACGTCGGGGAAACACTGAAGCTTTCTTT. Its translation: CAWSVRRGNTEAFF.

The chain carries TRBV4-2 and TRBJ2-1; D perhaps matches TRBD2 (6 bases). V lost 4 bases and J lost 0, with 22 bases in between. The length of the CDR3 is 19 residues. In germline, CDR1 is LGHNA, CDR2 YNFKEQ. In nucleotides, the CDR3 is TGTGCCAGCAGCCTCACGGGGGACGGGATTACGAGCTCCTACAATGAGCAGTTCTTC. This codes for CASSLTGDGITSSYNEQFF.

The gene calls are TRBV18 and TRBJ2-4; D may be TRBD1 (6 bases). Trimming took 2 bases from V and 9 from J, leaving 17 bases between them. Germline lookup yields CDR1 KGHSH and CDR2 LQKENI. The CDR3 spans 15 residues. CDR3 DNA sequence: TGTGCCAGCTCACCATCGGTGACAGGCGGGTTCATTCAGTACTTC. Translation gives CASSPSVTGGFIQYF.

The chain links TRBV7-8 to TRBJ2-1; D uncertain. This CDR3 comprises 11 residues. Deletions cut 3 bases from V and 10 bases from J, with 7 bases between. Looked up from germline, CDR1 is SGHVS and CDR2 is FQNEAQ. The CDR3 DNA reads as TGTGCCAGCAGCTTGTCTCCCGAGCAGTTCTTC. Its translation: CASSLSPEQFF.

This chain joins TRBV20-1 and TRBJ2-5; D is undetermined. V was shortened by 1 base and J by 2 bases, with 8 bases between the two germline ends. The CDR3 consists of 13 residues. Germline V gene sequence: CDR1 DFQATT, CDR2 SNEGSKA (reference sequence). CDR3 coding DNA: TGCAGTGCTAGAGGCATTCAACAAGAGACCCAGTACTTC. Protein sequence: CSARGIQQETQYF.